These 26 T cell receptor beta chains were sequenced from one sample in a study of CD8+ T cells in alopecia areata. RNA, once extracted, was reverse transcribed into cDNA for use as the sequencing template. The table came from immunoSEQ multiplex PCR; TCRdb's copy has only in-frame clones and leaves some out. Here the sample spans roughly 98,000 clones, roughly 64% being singletons. Treatment given: oral pan-JAK inhibitor, 5-10 mg twice daily. The source was CD8+ T cells sorted from blood, collected at week 4, from a patient treated with tofacitinib. Receptors were obtained from a human donor with alopecia areata.

The chain has TRBV7-2 and TRBJ1-4; tentatively, D is TRBD1 (6 bases). The CDR3 contains 15 residues. CDR1 is SGHTA and CDR2 is FQGNSA in the germline V gene. V was cut by 3 bases and J by 6 bases, with 14 bases left in between. The CDR3 loop reads CASSLVSRGDEKLFF. The DNA for the CDR3 is TGTGCCAGCAGCTTGGTGAGCAGGGGCGATGAAAAACTGTTTTTT.

The chain joins TRBV25-1 to TRBJ2-5, with D hard to call. The CDR3 runs 13 residues. In germline, CDR1 is MGHDK, CDR2 SYGVNS. Trimming cost V 3 bases and J 2 bases, with 7 bases left between them. CDR3 protein: CASSDPRQETQYF. CDR3 coding DNA: TGTGCCAGCAGTGATCCCAGACAAGAGACCCAGTACTTC.

The V and J genes are TRBV30 and TRBJ1-2; 10 bases agree with TRBD1. V shed 3 bases and J 3 bases; nucleotides not matched to a gene: 1. Germline V gene lookup returns CDR1 GTSNPN and CDR2 SVGIG (reference sequence). The CDR3 totals 13 residues. The chain's CDR3 is CAWSGTGDYGYTF. The CDR3 bases are TGTGCCTGGAGCGGGACAGGGGACTATGGCTACACCTTC.

This clone was seen once. The CDR3 bases are TGTGCCAGCAGCCCTGAAGGGGCGGACAACTATGGCTACACCTTC. Encoded protein: CASSPEGADNYGYTF. V and J are TRBV9 and TRBJ1-2; D might be TRBD1 (5 bases). Per germline, CDR1 SGDLS and CDR2 YYNGEE. V was shortened by 4 bases and J by 2 bases, with 15 bases between the two germline ends. The CDR3 extends over 15 amino acids.

The V and J genes are TRBV27 and TRBJ2-7; the match to TRBD2 covers 11 bases. J gave up 6 bases and V 1 base, and 5 bases lay outside the gene matches. The CDR3 spans 15 residues. Germline loops: CDR1 MNHEY, CDR2 SMNVEV (reference sequence). The CDR3: CASSLFLAGGTEQYF. The CDR3 DNA sequence: TGTGCCAGCAGTTTATTCCTAGCGGGAGGCACCGAGCAGTACTTC.

In the case of this clone: Other DNA sequences of this sample code for an identical CDR3. V and J are TRBV25-1 and TRBJ1-2; TRBD1 matches 7 bases. CDR3 length: 13 residues. Per the germline V gene, CDR1 is MGHDK and CDR2 is SYGVNS. The V gene end was trimmed by 3 bases and the J gene end by 4 bases; junction bases not matched to a gene: 2. DNA of the CDR3: TGTGCCAGCAGTGATGCAGGGGGCTATGGCTACACCTTC. Its protein product is CASSDAGGYGYTF.

This clone was counted a few times. V is TRBV27 and J is TRBJ2-5; 7 bases agree with TRBD1. The junction had 7 bases not matched to a gene; V was cut back by 1 base and J by 2 bases. The CDR3 is 16 amino acids. From germline, CDR1 is MNHEY and CDR2 SMNVEV (reference sequence). CDR3 amino acids: CASSLYPTGHQETQYF. DNA for the CDR3: TGTGCCAGCAGTTTATATCCGACAGGGCATCAAGAGACCCAGTACTTC.

The V and J genes are TRBV9 and TRBJ1-5, with 10 bases lining up with TRBD1. V was clipped by 4 bases and J by 1 base; unmatched bases: 5. There are 16 residues in the CDR3. Germline values: CDR1 SGDLS, CDR2 YYNGEE. The DNA for the CDR3 is TGTGCCAGCAGCCCCCGACAGGGGGCAAGCAATCAGCCCCAGCATTTT. Its protein product is CASSPRQGASNQPQHF.

In its sample, this clone was seen a few times. This chain links TRBV7-2 with TRBJ2-5; the match to TRBD2 covers 10 bases. The germline gives CDR1 SGHTA, CDR2 FQGNSA. CDR3 size: 15 residues. V lost 1 base to trimming and J lost 2 bases; unmatched junction nucleotides: 1. The CDR3 region is CASSLVAGGQETQYF. The CDR3 coding sequence is TGTGCCAGCAGCTTAGTAGCGGGGGGACAAGAGACCCAGTACTTC.

The rearrangement joins TRBV4-1 to TRBJ1-2, with TRBD1 identical over 11 bases. V shed 3 bases, J shed 8 bases, and the junction held 11 bases outside the gene matches. The germline V gene encodes CDR1 MGHRA and CDR2 YSYEKL. The CDR3 loop spans 16 amino acids. The CDR3 protein is CASSHLPGTGGGGYTF. CDR3 nucleotides: TGCGCCAGCAGCCATCTCCCTGGGACAGGGGGTGGGGGCTACACCTTC.

In its sample, this clone was seen once. V usage is TRBV28 and J usage is TRBJ2-5, with unresolved D. The CDR3 is 14 amino acids. Germline assignment: CDR1 MDHEN and CDR2 SYDVKM. V was trimmed by 3 bases and J by 5 bases, leaving 13 bases between them. The CDR3 region has the DNA TGTGCCAGCAGTTTTTTACTCGACGGCGAGACCCAGTACTTC. Its protein is CASSFLLDGETQYF.

J is TRBJ2-1 and V is TRBV4-2, with 12 bases aligning to TRBD2. Germline V gives CDR1 LGHNA, CDR2 YNFKEQ. This CDR3 comprises 19 residues. The V and J ends lost 0 bases and 3 bases, in that order; junction bases with no gene match: 9. The CDR3 sequence is CASSQDLGTSGGFYNEQFF. CDR3 DNA sequence: TGTGCCAGCAGCCAAGATCTAGGAACTAGCGGGGGGTTCTACAATGAGCAGTTCTTC.

The CDR3 DNA sequence: TGTGCCAGCAGCTCCACATTAGCGGGGGGCTCCTACAATGAGCAGTTCTTC. Translated: CASSSTLAGGSYNEQFF. This chain connects TRBV7-6 to TRBJ2-1; 10 bases map to TRBD2. The CDR3 has 17 residues. The J segment lost 0 bases and the V segment lost 4 bases, leaving 6 bases of the junction unmatched. Germline V gene sequence: CDR1 SGHVS, CDR2 FNYEAQ. The full variable domain, completed using reference TRBV7-6 and TRBJ2-1, is GAGVSQSPRYKVTKRGQDVALRCDPISGHVSLYWYRQALGQGPEFLTYFNYEAQQDKSGLPNDRFSAERPEGSISTLTIQRTEQRDSAMYRCASSSTLAGGSYNEQFFGPGTRLTVL.

The V gene is TRBV9, the J gene TRBJ2-7, with TRBD1 identical over 7 bases. The CDR3 consists of 15 residues. Germline loops: CDR1 SGDLS, CDR2 YYNGEE. V lost 0 bases and J lost 2; bases outside the gene matches: 5. CDR3 in amino acids: CASSVDGQGAYEQYF. For the CDR3, the DNA is TGTGCCAGCAGCGTAGACGGTCAGGGGGCCTACGAGCAGTACTTC.

The genes are TRBV27 and TRBJ2-2, with 8 bases matching TRBD1. V lost 7 bases to trimming and J lost 7 bases; unmatched junction nucleotides: 11. Germline CDR1 reads MNHEY; CDR2 reads SMNVEV (reference sequence). This CDR3 comprises 15 residues. As DNA, the CDR3 is TGTGCCAGCACCCTCACCTCAGGGGGCAGCGGGGAGCTGTTTTTT. Protein: CASTLTSGGSGELFF.

This clone was seen a few times. The chain carries TRBV11-2 and TRBJ2-7; D is perhaps TRBD1 (5 bases). The CDR3 is 15 residues long. Germline CDR1 is SGHAT and CDR2 is FQNNGV. Trimming removed 0 bases at V and 1 base at J, with 10 bases between. CDR3 residues: CASSLEGAGSYEQYF. The CDR3 DNA reads TGTGCCAGCAGCTTAGAAGGGGCAGGGTCCTACGAGCAGTACTTC.

V usage is TRBV29-1 and J usage is TRBJ2-5; 7 nucleotides align to TRBD1. From germline, CDR1 is SQVTM and CDR2 ANQGSEA. V trimming: 3 bases; J trimming: 1 base; junction bases outside the gene matches: 2. The CDR3 consists of 13 residues. The CDR3 nucleotides are TGCAGCGTTGACGGGACAGCCCAAGAGACCCAGTACTTC. Residues: CSVDGTAQETQYF. Supplemented by reference TRBV29-1 and TRBJ2-5, the full variable domain reads SAVISQKPSRDICQRGTSLTIQCQVDSQVTMMFWYRQQPGQSLTLIATANQGSEATYESGFVIDKFPISRPNLTFSTLTVSNMSPEDSSIYLCSVDGTAQETQYFGPGTRLLVL.

The chain carries TRBV27 and TRBJ2-5; 7 bases agree with TRBD2. V lost 5 bases and J lost 4; bases outside the gene matches: 13. Germline loops: CDR1 MNHEY, CDR2 SMNVEV (reference sequence). This CDR3 contains 16 residues. CDR3 nucleotide sequence: TGTGCCAGCAGTCCCATTTCAAGCGGGATTGGAGAGACCCAGTACTTC. Translation: CASSPISSGIGETQYF.

This clone was seen just once. V and J are TRBV7-2 and TRBJ2-7, with TRBD2 matching 8 bases. Germline values: CDR1 SGHTA, CDR2 FQGNSA. J lost 3 bases, V lost 3 bases, and 13 bases had no gene match. The CDR3 runs to 17 residues. CDR3 region: CASSFYSSAGGNYEQYF. The DNA for the CDR3 is TGTGCCAGCAGCTTCTACTCCTCTGCGGGAGGTAACTACGAGCAGTACTTC.

This chain connects TRBV30 to TRBJ2-7, with D maybe TRBD1 (6 bases). The length of the CDR3 is 12 residues. Trimming cost V 3 bases and J 4 bases, with 10 bases left between them. The germline V gene encodes CDR1 GTSNPN and CDR2 SVGIG (reference sequence). The chain's CDR3 is CAWRDSPYEQYF. DNA for the CDR3: TGTGCCTGGAGGGACAGCCCTTACGAGCAGTACTTC.

This clone showed up just a few times. The chain has TRBV25-1 and TRBJ2-5; tentative D call: TRBD1 (6 bases). V was clipped by 2 bases and J by 2 bases, with 6 bases between them. This CDR3 contains 13 residues. Germline CDR1 is MGHDK and CDR2 is SYGVNS. This CDR3 reads CASSEQGQETQYF. Written as DNA, the CDR3 is TGTGCCAGCAGTGAACAGGGGCAAGAGACCCAGTACTTC.

The V and J genes are TRBV4-1 and TRBJ1-2; the D is unclear. There are 14 residues in the CDR3. Germline CDR1 and CDR2: MGHRA and YSYEKL. The V end was cut by 1 base, the J end by 4 bases, with 10 bases between. CDR3 amino acids: CASSQGTDFYGYTF. The CDR3 DNA reads as TGCGCCAGCAGCCAAGGAACAGATTTCTATGGCTACACCTTC.

The chain couples TRBV30 to TRBJ2-1; 7 bases agree with TRBD2. J gave up 9 bases and V 0 bases, and 14 bases lay outside the gene matches. This CDR3 comprises 16 residues. The V gene's germline CDR1 is GTSNPN and CDR2 SVGIG (reference sequence). The CDR3: CAWSVRSGLAVSEQFF. The CDR3 DNA is TGTGCCTGGAGTGTACGAAGTGGGCTAGCGGTGAGTGAGCAGTTCTTC.

The chain employs TRBV5-4 and TRBJ2-7; 10 nucleotides align to TRBD1. This CDR3 has 14 amino acids. Looked up from germline, CDR1 is SGHNT and CDR2 is YYREEE (reference sequence). With 0 bases clipped from V and 3 bases from J, the junction kept 0 bases outside the gene matches. The CDR3 sequence: CASSLGTGGYEQYF. CDR3 coding DNA: TGTGCCAGCAGCTTGGGGACAGGGGGCTACGAGCAGTACTTC.

CDR3 region: CASSPYRGSTEAFF. The DNA of the CDR3 is TGTGCCAGCAGCCCATACAGGGGGAGCACTGAAGCTTTCTTT. V is TRBV5-4 and J is TRBJ1-1, with 8 bases matching TRBD1. This CDR3 is 14 amino acids long. The germline gives CDR1 SGHNT, CDR2 YYREEE (reference sequence). With 4 bases clipped from V and 4 bases from J, the junction kept 6 bases outside the gene matches. Variable domain in full (rest from reference TRBV5-4 and TRBJ1-1): ETGVTQSPTHLIKTRGQQVTLRCSSQSGHNTVSWYQQALGQGPQFIFQYYREEENGRGNFPPRFSGLQFPNYSSELNVNALELDDSALYLCASSPYRGSTEAFFGQGTRLTVV.

The CDR3 DNA reads TGTGCCAGCAGCCCCCGATATGGGCAGTTCTTC. This sequence encodes CASSPRYGQFF. This chain links TRBV9 with TRBJ2-1; D is uncertain. This CDR3 has 11 amino acids. Between the trimmed V and J ends, which lost 4 bases and 12 bases, there was a span of 11 bases. The germline V gene has CDR1 SGDLS and CDR2 YYNGEE.